This T cell receptor (beta chain) is from a study of cytomegalovirus exposure and HLA in healthy donors (dated by TCRdb to between 2016 and 2019). With respect to the entire study: An earlier analysis of roughly 610 of the donors reported about 280 Gb of sequence data and roughly 120 million unique TCR beta sequences obtained from 180 million or so T cells. About 280 gigabases of sequencing data and approximately 92 million unique TCR sequences made up an early release that covered 500 to 650 HLA-typed donors. The genetic ancestry cluster associated with self-reported Caucasian donors included 70% to 85% of the 398 genotyped donors. The study was designed to test whether signatures of past pathogen exposure could be identified by cataloging public T cell receptors. The study used immunosequencing to profile the T cell repertoires of approximately 630 subjects and linked those repertoires to cytomegalovirus serostatus. Along with the roughly 670-subject first cohort, a separate validation cohort of over a hundred different subjects was used. To predict cytomegalovirus infection status, the study combined high-throughput TCR immunosequencing, statistical association of individual TCRs with disease status, and machine learning. A later analysis re-examined previously published TCR beta repertoires from more than 650 donors and added high-resolution HLA genotyping to investigate patterns of TCR occurrence. Rather than drawing on any new phenotypic data, the later analysis identified candidate immune exposures from TCR beta sequences and the way those sequences occurred across donors. An earlier analysis of several hundred of the donors applied high-throughput TCR beta sequencing to assess whether each TCR beta V gene segment acted as functional or pseudogenic. Donor age, sex, ethnicity and CMV serostatus were compiled alongside the repertoire data. A later genetic analysis took genome-wide SNP genotypes for about three fifths of the roughly 670 donors and used that subset as a discovery cohort. Every discovery cohort repertoire had been produced on one sequencing platform. HLA typing included class I and class II loci at four-digit resolution. Typing coverage differed by locus: A, B, C, DRB1 and DQB1 were typed in roughly 620-640 donors, DQA1 in 500 to 550, DPA1 in some 570, and DPB1 in 450 to 480. Because of strong linkage in the cohort, roughly five DR-DQ haplotypes were treated as single units for association and clustering. Across 300 to 400 genotyped donors of the cohort, an average of approximately 220,000 unique TCR beta nucleotide sequences per donor were sequenced, and around 19% of those sequences were non-productive.

Including cysteine and phenylalanine, the CDR3 has 14 amino acids. Here the CDR3 DNA is all that survives: 42 bases in frame from base 1. The trim is 3 bases for V and 3 bases for J, with a gap of 13 bases between the germline ends. Taken from the germline V gene, the CDR1 and CDR2 loops are SQVTM and ANQGSEA. On this clone itself: Its cognate antigen has yet to be identified. No qualities accompany the bases; no much larger clone lies one base away.

The cohort comprised around 690 healthy bone marrow donors. Cohort members were all nominally healthy when sampled, although unrecorded immune exposures were likely present. The donor tested CMV seropositive, placing the donor among the approximately 310 seropositive members of the cohort. Every donor gave a peripheral blood sample, and the peripheral blood mononuclear cells from that sample were used for TCR beta sequencing. The Qiagen DNeasy Blood Extraction Kit was used to extract genomic DNA from the blood cell samples. The research as a whole found: Cytomegalovirus status was reported to be diagnosed by the classifier with high specificity and sensitivity in both the original and validation cohorts. A further reported finding was that TCR beta sequences accurately predicted the HLA-A and HLA-B alleles for most subjects in the first cohort. Compared with equally common non-associated chains, HLA-associated TCR beta chains in a later analysis were more clonally expanded and had lower generation probabilities. Presence/absence analyses assumed roughly uniform sequencing depth across donors, an assumption that may not hold. Some IMGT-functional V segments, including TRBV6-2 and TRBV6-3, could not be distinguished by the 87-base-pair reads and were therefore excluded. Several of the top co-occurrence clusters appeared to be linked to parvovirus B19, influenza, CMV and Epstein-Barr virus, according to a later analysis. CMV serostatus was the only immune exposure information available for the cohort. In a later genetic analysis, a missense DCLRE1C variant was associated with V-gene and J-gene trimming of TCR beta chains, and the association was replicated in an independent cohort. A total of 150 or so TCR beta chains were listed by the study as associated with cytomegalovirus. The sequencing pipeline was judged likely to have produced a cluster of highly shared sequence variants as a technical artifact. A few of the identified cytomegalovirus-associated TCR beta chains were confirmed in vitro to be specific for cytomegalovirus antigens. The cohort was sequenced for TCR beta chains only, and without alpha or paired-chain data the features that could be detected were limited. A later genetic analysis reported fewer N-insertions in productive TCRs among donors in an Asian-associated ancestry cluster than the approximately 700-donor mean. Most TCR sequences were seen in very few donors, while some public TCRs were found in many individuals. Linkage disequilibrium might explain the correlated functional status among segregating V segments, but an unknown experimental factor could not be excluded. Specific HLA alleles were associated with 15,000 to 20,000 TCR beta sequences at a false discovery rate of 0.05 in a later analysis. A later analysis found that TCR association rates varied across HLA loci, with DRB1 alleles showing the most associated TCRs and HLA-C alleles the fewest. Most CMV-associated TCR beta chains appeared to be HLA-restricted in a later analysis, and the HLA associations seemed to be driven largely by CMV exposure. According to the authors, the approach could potentially be generalized to other disease states and immunological phenotypes. Because HLA typing was unavailable for some donors at each locus, only the typed subset was used in association tests. Because counts were too low, about 18 rarely observed V segments, including chromosome 9 orphons, were excluded from the earlier analysis of some 540 of the donors. In an earlier analysis of some 500 of the donors, most TCR beta V segments appeared in productive rearrangements about 87% or about 30% of the time, broadly matching IMGT annotations. When HLA alleles, especially DR and DQ, strongly co-occurred, attributing TCR associations to individual alleles was difficult.

Libraries were constructed by the immunoSEQ multiplex PCR assay. For the multiplex PCR, a mixture combining 60 forward primers for TCR Vbeta segments and 13 reverse primers for TCR Jbeta segments was used. The CDR3 region of rearranged TCR beta genes was amplified from genomic DNA by a multiplex PCR assay. The amplified TCR beta libraries were sequenced on the Illumina HiSeq System as 87-base-pair reads. As for how the authors treated the data: In a later analysis, 77 million or so unique TCR beta chains were counted across the 666 repertoires, and roughly 10 million of these chains were shared by at least two donors. Raw reads were error-corrected and collapsed into unique sequences by a nearest-neighbor algorithm in which closely related sequences were merged to remove PCR and sequencing errors. V, D and J gene segments were assigned by aligning CDR3 sequences to IMGT reference sequences. Each retained sequence needed at least a six-nucleotide match to both a V gene segment and a J gene segment. Rearrangements were called productive when the CDR3 lacked stop codons and stayed in frame with V and J; all others were non-productive. CDR3 was defined by IMGT convention, running from the second conserved V-encoded cysteine to the conserved J-encoded phenylalanine. In an earlier analysis of more than 550 of the donors, sequences lacking an unambiguous match to a single V gene segment were excluded. In an earlier analysis of almost 600 of the donors, a V segment was called functional when productive rearrangements were above 56.7%, and segregating when the standard deviation between donors exceeded 5%. To diagnose cytomegalovirus status from the catalog of TCR beta chain sequences, a statistical classification framework was built. V and J gene assignment, in a later analysis, came from comparing TCR nucleotide sequences with IMGT/GENE-DB human TR gene sequences. Using the TCRdist pipeline, a later analysis assigned CDR3 sequences along with most-parsimonious VDJ recombination scenarios. A later analysis defined each TCR beta chain by its CDR3 amino acid sequence plus V-gene family, and excluded reads lacking a unique V-gene family. A later analysis removed several hundred highly shared, low-generation-probability nucleotide sequences to deal with suspected cross-contamination and a sequencing artifact. In a later analysis, a clonal expansion index for each public chain was calculated from normalized within-repertoire ranks of inferred template counts. Generation probabilities in a later analysis came from a VDJ recombination model fitted to out-of-frame rearrangements, and those results were checked against IGoR. In a later analysis, TCR-TCR, TCR-HLA and TCR-CMV co-occurrence was scored with hypergeometric tests, and a repertoire-size bias correction was applied to TCR pairs. A later analysis estimated false discovery rates by permuting HLA or CMV assignments 20 times. In a later analysis, co-occurring TCRs were grouped using DBSCAN, and TCRdist sequence similarity was added for clustering within HLA-allele-positive subsets. Co-occurrence clustering excluded repertoires with fewer than 30,000 or more than 120,000 public chains, plus five with anomalous nucleotide sharing. The clones in this table, taken by TCRdb from immuneACCESS, are in-frame only. Not every clone is retained; where verified, under half of the shortfall comes from an unresolved V gene, and the cause of the rest is unknown. V and J calls and clone size come straight from that table; D and trimming were deduced from the DNA. A total of about 150,000 clones appear in this sample, approximately 80% of them only once. Around 6% of the sample comes from the top ten.

The V gene is TRBV29-1 and the J gene is TRBJ2-3; the D segment could be TRBD1, given 6 matching bases. Sequencing input: PBMCs. The TCR originated in a woman aged 40-49 years in good health and CMV-seropositive. Here is the DNA: TGCAGCGTTGATCAGGGGCCGATTACAGATACGCAGTATTTT. It is translated as CSVDQGPITDTQYF.